The source of this TCR beta chain is a study of blood T cell repertoires in COVID-19. Study details: The United States, Italy and Spain were the sources of the acute and convalescent COVID-19 samples. Sources were T cells, B-cell-depleted T cells, or PBMCs; the material itself was cDNA or gDNA.

This clone was counted a few times. CDR1 is KGHDR, CDR2 SFDVKD, per germline. The V gene lost 3 bases and the J gene lost 4 bases, with 6 bases spanning the gap. CDR3 size: 13 residues. As handled by the study authors: Counts of nucleated cells, estimated from reference gene primer amplification, were obtained. The repertoire was sequenced with immunoSEQ multiplex PCR; TCRdb's copy has only in-frame clones and lacks some. The DNA gave D and trimming, while V, J and clone size come from that table. The sample contains over 120,000 clones, roughly 88% of which appear only once. The chain links TRBV24-1 to TRBJ1-5, with D perhaps matching TRBD1 (5 bases). This receptor was taken from a woman aged 45 to 65 with acute or convalescent COVID-19. Specimen: peripheral blood. The CDR3 region has the DNA TGTGCCACCAGTGATCCAGGGAATCAGCCCCAGCATTTT. It encodes CATSDPGNQPQHF.